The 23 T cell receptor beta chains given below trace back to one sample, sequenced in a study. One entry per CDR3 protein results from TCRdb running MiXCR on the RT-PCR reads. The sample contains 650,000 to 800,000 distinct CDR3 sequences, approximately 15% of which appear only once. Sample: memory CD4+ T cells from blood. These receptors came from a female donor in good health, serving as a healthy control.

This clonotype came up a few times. The CDR3 bases are TGTGCCAGCAGCGTTGGTGTGGACGAATCCTACGAGCAGTACTTC. Its protein product is CASSVGVDESYEQYF. The chain joins TRBV9 to TRBJ2-7; D is undetermined. Germline V CDR1 and CDR2: SGDLS, YYNGEE. This CDR3 has 15 amino acids. V lost 2 bases and J lost 1, with 13 bases in between.

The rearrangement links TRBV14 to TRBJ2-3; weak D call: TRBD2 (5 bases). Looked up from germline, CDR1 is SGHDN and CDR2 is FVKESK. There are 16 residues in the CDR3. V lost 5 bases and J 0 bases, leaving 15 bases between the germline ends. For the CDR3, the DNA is TGTGCCAGCAGCGTACCCCATGAGCGGAGCACAGATACGCAGTATTTT. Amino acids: CASSVPHERSTDTQYF.

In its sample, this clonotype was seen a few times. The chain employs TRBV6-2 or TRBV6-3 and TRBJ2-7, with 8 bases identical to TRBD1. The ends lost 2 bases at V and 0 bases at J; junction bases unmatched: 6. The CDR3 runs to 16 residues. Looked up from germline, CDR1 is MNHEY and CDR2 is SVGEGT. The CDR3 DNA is TGTGCCAGCAGTTACCCCGGGACAGGACTCTCCTACGAGCAGTACTTC. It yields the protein CASSYPGTGLSYEQYF.

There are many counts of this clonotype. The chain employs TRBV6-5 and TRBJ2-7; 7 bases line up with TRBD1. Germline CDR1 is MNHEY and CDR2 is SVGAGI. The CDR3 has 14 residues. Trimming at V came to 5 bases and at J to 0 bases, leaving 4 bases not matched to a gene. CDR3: CASSPGTVSYEQYF. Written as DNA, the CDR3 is TGTGCCAGCAGTCCCGGGACAGTCTCCTACGAGCAGTACTTC.

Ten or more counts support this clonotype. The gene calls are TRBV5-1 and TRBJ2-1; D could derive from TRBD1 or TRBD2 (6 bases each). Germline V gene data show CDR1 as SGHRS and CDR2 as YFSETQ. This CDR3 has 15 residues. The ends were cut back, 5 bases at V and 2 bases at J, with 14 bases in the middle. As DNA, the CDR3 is TGCGCCAGCAGGGAGGGGGGTGGCGCCTACAATGAGCAGTTCTTC. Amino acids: CASREGGGAYNEQFF.

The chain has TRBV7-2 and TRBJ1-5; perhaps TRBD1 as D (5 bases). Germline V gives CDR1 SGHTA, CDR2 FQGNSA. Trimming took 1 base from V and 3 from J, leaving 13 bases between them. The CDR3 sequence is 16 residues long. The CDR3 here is CASSLEDIRLNQPQHF. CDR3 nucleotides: TGTGCCAGCAGCTTAGAGGACATTCGACTCAATCAGCCCCAGCATTTT.

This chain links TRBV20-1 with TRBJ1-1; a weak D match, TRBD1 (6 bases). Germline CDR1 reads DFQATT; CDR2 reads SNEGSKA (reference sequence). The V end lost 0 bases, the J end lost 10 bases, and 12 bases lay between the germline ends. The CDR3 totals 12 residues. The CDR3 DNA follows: TGCAGTGCTAGAGACGTGAAAGGGGGAGCTTTCTTT. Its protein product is CSARDVKGGAFF.

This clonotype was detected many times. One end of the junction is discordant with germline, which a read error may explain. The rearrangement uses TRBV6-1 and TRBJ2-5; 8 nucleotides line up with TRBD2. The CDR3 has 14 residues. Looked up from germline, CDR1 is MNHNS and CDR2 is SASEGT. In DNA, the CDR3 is TGTGCCAGCAGTGAAGCTGTAGCAGCGGGAGTCAGCTCCTTC. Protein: CASSEAVAAGVSSF.

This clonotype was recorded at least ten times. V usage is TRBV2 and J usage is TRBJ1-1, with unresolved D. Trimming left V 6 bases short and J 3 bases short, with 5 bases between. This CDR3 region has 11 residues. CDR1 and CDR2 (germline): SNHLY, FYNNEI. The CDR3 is CASSPDTEAFF. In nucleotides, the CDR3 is TGTGCCAGCAGCCCGGACACTGAAGCTTTCTTT. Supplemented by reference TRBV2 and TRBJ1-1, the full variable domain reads EPEVTQTPSHQVTQMGQEVILRCVPISNHLYFYWYRQILGQKVEFLVSFYNNEISEKSEIFDDQFSVERPDGSNFTLKIRSTKLEDSAMYFCASSPDTEAFFGQGTRLTVV.

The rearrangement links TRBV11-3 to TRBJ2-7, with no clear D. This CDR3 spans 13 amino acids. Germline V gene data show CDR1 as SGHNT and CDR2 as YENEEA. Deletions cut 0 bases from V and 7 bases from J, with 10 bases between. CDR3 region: CASSLDTESEQYF. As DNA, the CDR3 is TGTGCCAGCAGCTTAGATACCGAGAGTGAGCAGTACTTC.

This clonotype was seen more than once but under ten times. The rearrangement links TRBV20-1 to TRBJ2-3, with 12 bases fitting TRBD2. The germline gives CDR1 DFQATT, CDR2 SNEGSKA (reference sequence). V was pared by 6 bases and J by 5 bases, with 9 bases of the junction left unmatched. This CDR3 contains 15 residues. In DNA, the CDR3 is TGCAGTGCCGCTCGGGCTAGCGGGAGGGGAGATACGCAGTATTTT. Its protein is CSAARASGRGDTQYF.

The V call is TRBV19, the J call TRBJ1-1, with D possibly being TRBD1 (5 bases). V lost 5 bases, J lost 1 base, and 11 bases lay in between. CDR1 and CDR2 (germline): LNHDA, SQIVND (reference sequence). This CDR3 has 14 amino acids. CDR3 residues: CASSPTVSNTEAFF. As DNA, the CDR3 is TGTGCCAGTAGTCCGACAGTTTCGAACACTGAAGCTTTCTTT.

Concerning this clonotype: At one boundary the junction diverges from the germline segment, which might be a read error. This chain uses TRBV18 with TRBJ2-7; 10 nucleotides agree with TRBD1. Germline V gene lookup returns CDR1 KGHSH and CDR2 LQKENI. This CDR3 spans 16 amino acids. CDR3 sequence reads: CASSLTRDRGHHEQYF. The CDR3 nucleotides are TGTGCTAGCTCCCTAACCCGGGACAGGGGACACCACGAGCAGTACTTC. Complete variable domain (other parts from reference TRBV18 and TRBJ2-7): NAGVMQNPRHLVRRRGQEARLRCSPMKGHSHVYWYRQLPEEGLKFMVYLQKENIIDESGMPKERFSAEFPKEGPSILRIQQVVRGDSAAYFCASSLTRDRGHHEQYFGPGTRLTVT.

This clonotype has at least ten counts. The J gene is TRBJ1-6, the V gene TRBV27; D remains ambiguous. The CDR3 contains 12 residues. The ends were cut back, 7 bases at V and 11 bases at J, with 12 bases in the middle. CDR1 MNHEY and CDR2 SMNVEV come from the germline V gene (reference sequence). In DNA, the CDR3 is TGTGCCAGCATTCATCGGGCGGCACCCCTCCACTTT. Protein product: CASIHRAAPLHF.

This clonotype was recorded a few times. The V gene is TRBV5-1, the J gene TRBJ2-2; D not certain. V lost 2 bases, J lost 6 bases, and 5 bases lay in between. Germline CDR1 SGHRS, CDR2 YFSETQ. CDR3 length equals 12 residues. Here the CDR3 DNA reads TGCGCCAGCAGCTTCGGTTCCGGGGAGCTGTTTTTT. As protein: CASSFGSGELFF.

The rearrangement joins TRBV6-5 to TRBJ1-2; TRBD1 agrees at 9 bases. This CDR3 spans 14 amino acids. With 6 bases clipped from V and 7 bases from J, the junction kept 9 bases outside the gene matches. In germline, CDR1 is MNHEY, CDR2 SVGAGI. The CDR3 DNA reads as TGTGCCAGCAGAAACCCGGGACAGGGCGGTGGCTACACCTTC. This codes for CASRNPGQGGGYTF.

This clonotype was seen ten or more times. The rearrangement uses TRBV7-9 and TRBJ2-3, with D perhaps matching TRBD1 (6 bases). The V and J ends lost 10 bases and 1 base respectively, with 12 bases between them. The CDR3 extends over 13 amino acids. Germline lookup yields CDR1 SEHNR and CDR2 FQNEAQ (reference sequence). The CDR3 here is CAIQTGGTDTQYF. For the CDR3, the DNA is TGTGCCATCCAGACAGGAGGCACAGATACGCAGTATTTT.

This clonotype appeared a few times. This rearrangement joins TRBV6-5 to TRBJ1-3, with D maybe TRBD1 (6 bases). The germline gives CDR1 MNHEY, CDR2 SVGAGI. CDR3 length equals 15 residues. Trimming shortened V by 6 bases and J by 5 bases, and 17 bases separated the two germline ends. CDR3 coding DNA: TGTGCCAGCAGCCGCCGGGACACGGTCCGAAACACCATATATTTT. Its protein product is CASSRRDTVRNTIYF.

Here the CDR3 reads CASSLLLANTDTQYF. The DNA for the CDR3 is TGTGCCAGCAGCCTTCTACTAGCGAACACAGATACGCAGTATTTT. V and J are TRBV7-8 and TRBJ2-3; TRBD2 aligns across 7 bases. Per germline, CDR1 SGHVS and CDR2 FQNEAQ. V lost 5 bases and J lost 2; bases outside the gene matches: 7. The CDR3 totals 15 residues.

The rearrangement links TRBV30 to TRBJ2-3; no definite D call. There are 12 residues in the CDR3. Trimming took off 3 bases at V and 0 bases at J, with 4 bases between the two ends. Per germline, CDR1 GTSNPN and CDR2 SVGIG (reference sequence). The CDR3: CAWRISTDTQYF. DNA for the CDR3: TGTGCCTGGAGAATTAGCACAGATACGCAGTATTTT.

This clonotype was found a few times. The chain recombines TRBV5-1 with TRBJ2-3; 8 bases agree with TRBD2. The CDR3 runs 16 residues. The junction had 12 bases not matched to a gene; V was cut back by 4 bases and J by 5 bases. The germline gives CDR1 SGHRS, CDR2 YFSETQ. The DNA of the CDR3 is TGCGCCAGCAGCCTCCGGGGCGGGGGGATAGGAGATACGCAGTATTTT. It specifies CASSLRGGGIGDTQYF.

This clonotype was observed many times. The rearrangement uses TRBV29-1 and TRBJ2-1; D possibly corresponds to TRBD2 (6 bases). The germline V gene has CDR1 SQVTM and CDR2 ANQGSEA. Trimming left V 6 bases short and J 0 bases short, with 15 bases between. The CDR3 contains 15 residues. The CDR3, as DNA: TGCAGCGTCCCTACGCGGGGCAGCTCCTACAATGAGCAGTTCTTC. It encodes CSVPTRGSSYNEQFF.

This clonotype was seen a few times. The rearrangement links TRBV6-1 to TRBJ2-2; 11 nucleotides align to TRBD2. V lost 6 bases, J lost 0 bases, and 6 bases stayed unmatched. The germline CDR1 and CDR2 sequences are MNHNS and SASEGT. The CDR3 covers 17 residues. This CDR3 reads CASSLLAGVTNTGELFF. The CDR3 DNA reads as TGTGCCAGCAGCTTACTAGCGGGGGTTACGAACACCGGGGAGCTGTTTTTT.